This T cell receptor (beta chain) derives from a study of PD-1 blockade in classical Hodgkin lymphoma. Every one of the patients relapsed after autologous stem cell transplantation (brentuximab vedotin exposure was variable). CD8+ T cell isolation from thawed PBMCs was performed by magnetic negative selection. V lost 5 bases to trimming and J lost 5 bases, with 10 bases between them. From germline, CDR1 is PRHDT and CDR2 FYEKMQ (reference sequence). The CDR3 contains 12 residues. Method: immunoSEQ multiplex PCR; TCRdb's copy keeps in-frame clones and lacks some. The table has about 28,000 clones, roughly 88% seen once; the top ten hold around 6.7%.

This rearrangement joins TRBV13 to TRBJ2-7; the D is unclear. Here the sequenced sample was CD8+ T cells from blood, taken at baseline. The clonotype originates from a human donor with classical Hodgkin lymphoma. For the CDR3, the DNA is TGTGCCAGCAGCCGGTCAGACGACGAGCAGTACTTC. Translation: CASSRSDDEQYF.